This T cell receptor beta chain was sequenced during a study of blood T cell repertoires in COVID-19. Study at large: The origin of the acute and convalescent COVID-19 samples was the United States, Italy and Spain. Nucleic acid was either cDNA or gDNA, and it came from T cells, B-cell-depleted T cells, or PBMCs.

This clone was seen once. In the original workflow: Using reference gene primer amplification, nucleated cell counts were estimated. Assay used: immunoSEQ multiplex PCR; TCRdb lists only in-frame clones, some missing. V and J calls and clone size are given by that table; D and trimming were obtained from the DNA. The table records about 120,000 clones, 90% of them present only once. Germline values: CDR1 SGDLS, CDR2 YYNGEE. V shed 0 bases and J 5 bases; nucleotides not matched to a gene: 9. The CDR3 spans 17 residues. Input material: peripheral blood. This clonotype originated in a human donor with active COVID-19. The donor label of this sample is uncertain. The chain employs TRBV9 and TRBJ2-3; 10 bases map to TRBD2. The CDR3 loop is CASSVDVSGGAGDTQYF. CDR3 nucleotide sequence: TGTGCCAGCAGCGTAGATGTAAGCGGGGGGGCTGGAGATACGCAGTATTTT.